The entry below describes one T cell receptor (beta chain). No antigen is known for it. V shed 5 bases and J 5 bases; nucleotides not matched to a gene: 10. The CDR3 is made up of 16 amino acids. The germline CDR1 and CDR2 sequences are MGHRA and YSYEKL. These data come from a study of CD8 T cells in Susac syndrome. When the RNA was reverse transcribed, random hexamers were used with an input of roughly 0.5 to 1 ug. TCRdb reanalysed the immunoSEQ multiplex PCR reads using MiXCR and keeps one entry per CDR3 protein. The table shows some 130,000 distinct CDR3 sequences, with about 95% occurring only once. General observations from the study: The study recognized that its TCR sequencing and HLA analysis covered a relatively small number of individuals.

CD8+ and CD4+ T cells taken from blood had their TCR beta sequenced. TEMRA cells were FACS-enriched and CD8+ and CD4+ T cells negatively isolated. This chain joins TRBV4-1 and TRBJ2-5, with TRBD2 identical over 11 bases. The sequenced sample consisted of CD4+ T cells from PBMCs. The receptor was derived from a human donor in good health. CDR3 sequence reads: CASSTWTSGPDETQYF. As DNA, the CDR3 is TGCGCCAGCAGCACCTGGACTAGCGGGCCGGACGAGACCCAGTACTTC.